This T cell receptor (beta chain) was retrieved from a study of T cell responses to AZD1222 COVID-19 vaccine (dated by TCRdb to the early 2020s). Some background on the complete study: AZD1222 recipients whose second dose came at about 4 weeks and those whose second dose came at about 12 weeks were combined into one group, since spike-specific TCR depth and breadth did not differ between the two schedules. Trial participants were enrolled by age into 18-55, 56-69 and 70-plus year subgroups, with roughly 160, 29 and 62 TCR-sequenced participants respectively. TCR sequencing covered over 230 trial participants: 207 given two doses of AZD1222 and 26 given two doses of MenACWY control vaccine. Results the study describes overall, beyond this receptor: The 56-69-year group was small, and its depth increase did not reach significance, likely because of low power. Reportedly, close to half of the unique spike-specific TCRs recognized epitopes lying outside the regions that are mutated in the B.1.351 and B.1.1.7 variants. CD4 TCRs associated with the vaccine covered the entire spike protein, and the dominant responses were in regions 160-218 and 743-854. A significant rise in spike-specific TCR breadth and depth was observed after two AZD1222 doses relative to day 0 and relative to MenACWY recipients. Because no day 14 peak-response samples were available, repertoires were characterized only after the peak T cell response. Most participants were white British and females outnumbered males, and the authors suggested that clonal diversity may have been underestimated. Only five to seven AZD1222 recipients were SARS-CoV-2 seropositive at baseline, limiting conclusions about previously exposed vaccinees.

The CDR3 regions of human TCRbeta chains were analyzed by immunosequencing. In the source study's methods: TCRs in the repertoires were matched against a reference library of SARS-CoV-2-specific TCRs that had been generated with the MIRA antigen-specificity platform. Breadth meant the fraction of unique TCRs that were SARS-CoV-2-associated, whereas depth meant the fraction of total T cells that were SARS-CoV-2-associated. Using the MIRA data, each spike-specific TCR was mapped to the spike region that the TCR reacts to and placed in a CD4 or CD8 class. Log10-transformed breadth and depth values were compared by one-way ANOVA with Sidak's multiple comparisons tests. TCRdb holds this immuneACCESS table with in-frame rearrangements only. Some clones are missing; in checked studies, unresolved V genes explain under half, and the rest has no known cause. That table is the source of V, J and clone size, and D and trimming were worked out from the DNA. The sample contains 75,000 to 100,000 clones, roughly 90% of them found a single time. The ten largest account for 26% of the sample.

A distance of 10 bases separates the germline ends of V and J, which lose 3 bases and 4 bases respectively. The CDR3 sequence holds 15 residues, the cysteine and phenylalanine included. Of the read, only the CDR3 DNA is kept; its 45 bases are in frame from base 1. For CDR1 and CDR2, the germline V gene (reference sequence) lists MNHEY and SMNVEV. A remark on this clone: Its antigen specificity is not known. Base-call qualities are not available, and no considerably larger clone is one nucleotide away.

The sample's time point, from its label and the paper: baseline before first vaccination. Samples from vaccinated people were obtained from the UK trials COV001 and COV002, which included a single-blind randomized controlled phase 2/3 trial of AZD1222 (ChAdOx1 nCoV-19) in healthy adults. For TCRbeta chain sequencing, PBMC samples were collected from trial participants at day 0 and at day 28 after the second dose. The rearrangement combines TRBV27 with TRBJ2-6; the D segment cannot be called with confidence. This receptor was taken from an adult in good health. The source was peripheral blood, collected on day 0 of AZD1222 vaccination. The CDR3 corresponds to CASSLDGPGANVLTF. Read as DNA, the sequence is TGTGCCAGCAGTTTGGATGGACCCGGGGCCAACGTCCTGACTTTC.